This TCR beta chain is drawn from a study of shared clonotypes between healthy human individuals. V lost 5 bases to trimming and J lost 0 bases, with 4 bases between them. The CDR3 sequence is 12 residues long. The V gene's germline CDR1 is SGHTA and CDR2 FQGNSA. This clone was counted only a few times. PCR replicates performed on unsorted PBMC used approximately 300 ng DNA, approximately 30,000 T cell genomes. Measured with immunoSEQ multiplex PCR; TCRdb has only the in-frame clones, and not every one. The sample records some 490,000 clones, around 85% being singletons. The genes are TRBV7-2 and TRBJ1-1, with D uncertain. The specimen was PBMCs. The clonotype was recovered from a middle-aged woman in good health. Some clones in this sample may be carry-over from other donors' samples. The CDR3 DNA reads TGTGCCAGCAGCCAAATGAACACTGAAGCTTTCTTT. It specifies CASSQMNTEAFF. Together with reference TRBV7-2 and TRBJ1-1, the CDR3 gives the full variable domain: GAGVSQSPSNKVTEKGKDVELRCDPISGHTALYWYRQSLGQGLEFLIYFQGNSAPDKSGLPSDRFSAERTGGSVSTLTIQRTQQEDSAVYLCASSQMNTEAFFGQGTRLTVV.